This T cell receptor beta chain was identified during a study of blood T cell repertoires in COVID-19. Study information: Acute-phase and convalescent COVID-19 samples originated in the United States, Italy and Spain. The analysed material was cDNA or gDNA that came from T cells, B-cell-depleted T cells, or PBMCs.

In germline, CDR1 is ENHRY, CDR2 SYGVKD. V was clipped by 3 bases and J by 3 bases, with 2 bases between them. This CDR3 is 12 amino acids long. Per the original data handling: Estimation of nucleated cell counts relied on the amplification of reference gene primers. Produced via immunoSEQ multiplex PCR; TCRdb's table is partial and in-frame only. D and trimming were read from the DNA, whereas the V and J calls and clone size are those reported in that table. The sample records 75,000 to 95,000 clones, approximately 80% being singletons. V is TRBV10-3 and J is TRBJ2-2; D remains unclear. This TCR came from a man aged 55 to 70 with acute or convalescent COVID-19. Input material: peripheral blood. The DNA for the CDR3 is TGTGCCATCAGTGACTACACCGGGGAGCTGTTTTTT. Amino acids: CAISDYTGELFF.